There are a few counts of the clone carrying this T cell receptor (beta chain). Antigen specificity is unknown. Genomic DNA served as template for TCR beta VDJ and CDR3 profiling. In TCRdb, the reads were re-called with MiXCR into one record per CDR3 protein. This sample carries under 350,000 distinct CDR3 sequences, around three fifths of them seen once, and the ten largest clones take approximately 1.3%. V dropped 6 bases and J dropped 0; count of bases not matched to a gene: 7. The CDR3 is 14 residues long. The germline gives CDR1 SQVTM, CDR2 ANQGSEA. The data are from a study of CD8+CD57+ T cells in acquired aplastic anemia. Study-level information: Sorted CD4+ and CD8+ cells yielded DNA averaging around 3.2 ug.

Patients sequenced had flow cytometry evidence of CD8+CD57+ cell expansion. All participating patients were living with severe acquired aplastic anemia. Overall study results and limits: There were 25 to 35 CD8+ CDR3 sequences that occurred in both patients and controls. Controls and patients did not differ significantly in CD8+ Simpson's diversity.

The sample comprised sorted CD4+, CD8+, or CD8+CD57+ T cells (not recorded which) from PBMCs. V usage is TRBV29-1 and J usage is TRBJ1-1; TRBD1 matches at 7 bases. The sequence derives from a human donor with aplastic anemia. CDR3 DNA sequence: TGCAGCGTGGAAAGGGACAGCATGAACACTGAAGCTTTCTTT. Translated, it gives CSVERDSMNTEAFF.